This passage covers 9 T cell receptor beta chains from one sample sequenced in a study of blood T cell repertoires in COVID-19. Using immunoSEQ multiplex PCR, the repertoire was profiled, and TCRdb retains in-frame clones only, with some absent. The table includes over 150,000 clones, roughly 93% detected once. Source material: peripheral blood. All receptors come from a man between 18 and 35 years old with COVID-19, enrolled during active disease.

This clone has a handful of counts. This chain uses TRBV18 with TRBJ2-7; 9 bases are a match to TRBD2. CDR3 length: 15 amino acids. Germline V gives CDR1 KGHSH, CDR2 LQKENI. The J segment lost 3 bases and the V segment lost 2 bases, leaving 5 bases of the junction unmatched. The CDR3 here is CASSPSASGNYEQYF. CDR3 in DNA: TGTGCCAGCTCACCATCCGCTAGCGGGAACTACGAGCAGTACTTC. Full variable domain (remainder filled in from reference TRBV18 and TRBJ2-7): NAGVMQNPRHLVRRRGQEARLRCSPMKGHSHVYWYRQLPEEGLKFMVYLQKENIIDESGMPKERFSAEFPKEGPSILRIQQVVRGDSAAYFCASSPSASGNYEQYFGPGTRLTVT.

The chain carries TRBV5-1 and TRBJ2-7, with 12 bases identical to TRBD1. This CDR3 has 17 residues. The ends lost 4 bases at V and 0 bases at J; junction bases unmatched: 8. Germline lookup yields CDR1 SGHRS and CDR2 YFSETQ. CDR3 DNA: TGCGCCAGCAGCATGCCGGGACAGGGGGCGTACTCCTACGAGCAGTACTTC. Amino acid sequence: CASSMPGQGAYSYEQYF.

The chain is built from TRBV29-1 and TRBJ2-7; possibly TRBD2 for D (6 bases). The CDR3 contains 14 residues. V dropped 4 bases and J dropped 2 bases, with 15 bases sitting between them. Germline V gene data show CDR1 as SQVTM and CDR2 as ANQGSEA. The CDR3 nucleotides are TGCAGCGTTGTCCTACTAGCCTCCCCCTACGAGCAGTACTTC. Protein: CSVVLLASPYEQYF.

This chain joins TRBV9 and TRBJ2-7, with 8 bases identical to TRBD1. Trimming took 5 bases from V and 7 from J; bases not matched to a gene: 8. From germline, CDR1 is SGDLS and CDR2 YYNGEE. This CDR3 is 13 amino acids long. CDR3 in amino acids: CASSSQGAREQYF. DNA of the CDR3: TGTGCCAGCAGTAGTCAGGGGGCGAGGGAGCAGTACTTC.

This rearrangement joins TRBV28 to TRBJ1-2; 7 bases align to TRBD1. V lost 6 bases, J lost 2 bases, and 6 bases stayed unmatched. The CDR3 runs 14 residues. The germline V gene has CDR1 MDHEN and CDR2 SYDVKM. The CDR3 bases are TGTGCCAGCAGCCCCAGCAGGGGGAACTATGGCTACACCTTC. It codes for CASSPSRGNYGYTF.

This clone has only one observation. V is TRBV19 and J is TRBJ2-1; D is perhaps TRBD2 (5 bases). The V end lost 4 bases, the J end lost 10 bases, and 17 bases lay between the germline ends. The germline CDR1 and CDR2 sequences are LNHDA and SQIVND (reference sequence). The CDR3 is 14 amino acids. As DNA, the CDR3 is TGTGCCAGTAGTACCAGCGGACGGCTAGGGGAGCAGTTCTTC. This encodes CASSTSGRLGEQFF.

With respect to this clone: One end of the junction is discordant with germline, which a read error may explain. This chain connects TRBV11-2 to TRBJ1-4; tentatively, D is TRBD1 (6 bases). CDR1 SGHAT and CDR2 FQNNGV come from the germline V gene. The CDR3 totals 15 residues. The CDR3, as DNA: TGTGCCAGCAGCGCCTACAGGGTGCCTAATGAAAAACTGCTTTTT. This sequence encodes CASSAYRVPNEKLLF.

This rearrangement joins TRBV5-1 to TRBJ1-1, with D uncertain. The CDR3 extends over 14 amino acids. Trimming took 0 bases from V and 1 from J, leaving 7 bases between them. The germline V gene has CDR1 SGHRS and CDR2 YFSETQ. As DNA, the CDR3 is TGCGCCAGCAGCTTGGGGGCGGGGAACACTGAAGCTTTCTTT. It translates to CASSLGAGNTEAFF.

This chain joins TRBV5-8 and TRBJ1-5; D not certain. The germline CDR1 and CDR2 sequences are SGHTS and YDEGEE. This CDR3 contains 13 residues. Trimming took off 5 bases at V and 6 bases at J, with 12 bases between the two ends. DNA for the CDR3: TGTGCCAGCAGTAAACTCCCGATTCAGCCCCAGCATTTT. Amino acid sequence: CASSKLPIQPQHF. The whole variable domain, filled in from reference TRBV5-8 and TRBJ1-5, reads EAGVTQSPTHLIKTRGQQATLRCSPISGHTSVYWYQQALGLGLQFLLWYDEGEERNRGNFPPRFSGRQFPNYSSELNVNALELEDSALYLCASSKLPIQPQHFGDGTRLSIL.